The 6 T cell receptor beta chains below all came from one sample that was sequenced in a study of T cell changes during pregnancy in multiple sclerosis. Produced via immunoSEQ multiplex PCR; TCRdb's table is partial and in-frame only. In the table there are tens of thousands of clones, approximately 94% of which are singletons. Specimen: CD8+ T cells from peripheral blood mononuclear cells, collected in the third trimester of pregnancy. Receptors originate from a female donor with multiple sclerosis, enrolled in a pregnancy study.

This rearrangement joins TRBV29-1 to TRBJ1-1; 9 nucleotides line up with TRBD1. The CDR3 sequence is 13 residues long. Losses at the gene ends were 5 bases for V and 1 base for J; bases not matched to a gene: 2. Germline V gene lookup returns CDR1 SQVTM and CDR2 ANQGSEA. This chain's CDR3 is CSVTTGGNTEAFF. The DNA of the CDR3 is TGCAGCGTTACGACAGGGGGGAACACTGAAGCTTTCTTT.

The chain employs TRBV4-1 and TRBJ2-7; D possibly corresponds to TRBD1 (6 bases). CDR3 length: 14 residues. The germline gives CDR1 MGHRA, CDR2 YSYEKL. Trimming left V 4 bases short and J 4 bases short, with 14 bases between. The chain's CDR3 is CASSLIYQGYEQYF. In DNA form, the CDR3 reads TGCGCCAGCAGCCTCATTTACCAGGGGTACGAGCAGTACTTC.

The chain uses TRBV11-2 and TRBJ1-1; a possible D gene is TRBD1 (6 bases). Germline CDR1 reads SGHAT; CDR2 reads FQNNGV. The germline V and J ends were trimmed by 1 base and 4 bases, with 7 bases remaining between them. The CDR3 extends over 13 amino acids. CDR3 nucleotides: TGTGCCAGCAGCTTAGGGGGGCTCACTGAAGCTTTCTTT. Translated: CASSLGGLTEAFF.

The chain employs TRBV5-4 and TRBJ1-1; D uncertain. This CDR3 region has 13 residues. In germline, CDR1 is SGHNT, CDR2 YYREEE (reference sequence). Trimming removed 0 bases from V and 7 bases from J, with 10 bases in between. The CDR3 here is CASSLVPQNEAFF. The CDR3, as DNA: TGTGCCAGCAGCTTGGTCCCACAGAATGAAGCTTTCTTT.

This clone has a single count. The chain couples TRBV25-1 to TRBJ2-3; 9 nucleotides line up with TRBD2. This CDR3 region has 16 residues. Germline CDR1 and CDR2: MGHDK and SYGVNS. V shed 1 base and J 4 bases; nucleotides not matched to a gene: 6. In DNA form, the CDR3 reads TGTGCCAGCAGTGAATCCGGGACTAGCAGACCAGATACGCAGTATTTT. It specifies CASSESGTSRPDTQYF.

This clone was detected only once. The CDR3 loop reads CASSQGRMTSGSGETQYF. The CDR3, as DNA: TGCGCCAGCAGCCAGGGCAGGATGACTAGCGGGAGTGGGGAGACCCAGTACTTC. V and J are TRBV4-1 and TRBJ2-5, with TRBD2 matching over 12 bases. CDR1 is MGHRA, CDR2 YSYEKL, per germline. The J segment lost 5 bases and the V segment lost 3 bases, leaving 13 bases of the junction unmatched. The CDR3 contains 18 residues.